Included here is one T cell receptor (beta chain) sequence, with context. Its antigen is currently unknown. The data derive from a study of cytomegalovirus exposure and HLA in healthy donors. Study-level points and caveats: Serostatus for CMV was the only available immune exposure information.

The PCR was carried out with 60 Vbeta primers and 13 Jbeta primers. Assay used: immunoSEQ multiplex PCR; TCRdb lists only in-frame clones, some missing. The sample consists of 160,000 or so clones, approximately 80% of them appearing once. Sequenced input: PBMCs. This clonotype was sampled from a young man in good health and CMV-seronegative.

CDR3 sequence reads: CAWGGQWDSPLHF. CDR3 in DNA: TGTGCCTGGGGAGGACAGTGGGATTCACCCCTCCACTTT. The rearrangement links TRBV30 to TRBJ1-6, with D possibly being TRBD1 (6 bases). The CDR3 totals 13 residues. V was clipped by 5 bases and J by 8 bases, with 13 bases between them. Germline V gene data show CDR1 as GTSNPN and CDR2 as SVGIG (reference sequence).